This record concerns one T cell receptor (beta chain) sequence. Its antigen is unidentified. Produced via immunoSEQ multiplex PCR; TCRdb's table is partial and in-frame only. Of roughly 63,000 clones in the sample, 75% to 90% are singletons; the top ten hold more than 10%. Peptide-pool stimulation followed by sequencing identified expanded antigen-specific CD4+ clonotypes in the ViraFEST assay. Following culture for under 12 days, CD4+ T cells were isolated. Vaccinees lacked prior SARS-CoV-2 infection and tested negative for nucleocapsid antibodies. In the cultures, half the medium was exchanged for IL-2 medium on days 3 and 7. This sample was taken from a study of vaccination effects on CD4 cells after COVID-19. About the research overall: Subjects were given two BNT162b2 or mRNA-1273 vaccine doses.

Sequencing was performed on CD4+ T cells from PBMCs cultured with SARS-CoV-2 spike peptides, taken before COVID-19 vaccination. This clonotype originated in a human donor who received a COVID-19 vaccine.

DNA of the CDR3: TGTGCCAGCAGCACCGGGACAAACCTCGCGAACACCGGGGAGCTGTTTTTT. Residues: CASSTGTNLANTGELFF. V gene TRBV28 combines with J gene TRBJ2-2; a possible D gene is TRBD1 (6 bases). V lost 6 bases and J lost 0, with 17 bases in between. From germline, CDR1 is MDHEN and CDR2 SYDVKM. The CDR3 has 17 residues.